Listed below are T cell receptor beta chains from one sample, sequenced in a study of cytomegalovirus exposure and HLA in healthy donors. Sequencing was performed with immunoSEQ multiplex PCR; in TCRdb, only in-frame clones are kept and a portion is missing. Of more than 55,000 clones in the sample, 90% to 95% were seen once. Material for sequencing was PBMCs. All receptors come from a woman aged 18-35 years in good health and CMV-seronegative. Both conserved end residues are part of each CDR3. A D gene is named only where the DNA matches it firmly. Clone size is given for some rows only: seen once, a few or many times, or a class if the clone is expanded.

J gene: TRBJ2-7; V gene: TRBV28; clone size: .; D gene: TRBD1; CDR3 protein: CASNVRGHPSDEQYF; CDR3 DNA: TGTGCCAGCAACGTAAGGGGGCATCCCTCGGACGAGCAGTACTTC
J gene: TRBJ2-7; V gene: TRBV5-6; clone size: .; D gene: TRBD2; CDR3 protein: CASTGLAETYEQYF; CDR3 DNA: TGTGCCAGCACCGGACTAGCGGAAACCTACGAGCAGTACTTC
J gene: TRBJ1-2; V gene: TRBV19; clone size: .; D gene: .; CDR3 protein: CASSIGPAGTKYGYTF; CDR3 DNA: TGTGCCAGTAGTATAGGGCCCGCCGGGACAAAATATGGCTACACCTTC
J gene: TRBJ2-7; V gene: TRBV27; clone size: .; D gene: TRBD2; CDR3 protein: CASSQAGVVYEQYF; CDR3 DNA: TGTGCCAGCAGTCAAGCGGGGGTGGTCTACGAGCAGTACTTC
J gene: TRBJ2-5; V gene: TRBV7-6; clone size: .; D gene: .; CDR3 protein: CASSLTIATQYF; CDR3 DNA: TGTGCCAGCAGCTTAACAATAGCGACCCAGTACTTC
J gene: TRBJ1-5; V gene: TRBV6-1; clone size: .; D gene: .; CDR3 protein: CASSPQRRAGQPQHF; CDR3 DNA: TGTGCCAGCAGTCCCCAACGGCGGGCTGGTCAGCCCCAGCATTTT
J gene: TRBJ1-6; V gene: TRBV28; clone size: .; D gene: .; CDR3 protein: CASSSPFGMGTKISPLHF; CDR3 DNA: TGTGCCAGCAGTTCCCCCTTCGGGATGGGGACAAAAATCTCACCCCTCCACTTT
J gene: TRBJ1-4; V gene: TRBV5-1; clone size: .; D gene: .; CDR3 protein: CASSPSGYEKLFF; CDR3 DNA: TGCGCCAGCAGCCCATCAGGTTATGAAAAACTGTTTTTT
J gene: TRBJ1-5; V gene: TRBV2; clone size: .; D gene: .; CDR3 protein: CASSVGGGQHF; CDR3 DNA: TGTGCCAGCAGTGTGGGGGGAGGCCAGCATTTT
J gene: TRBJ2-2; V gene: TRBV7-2; clone size: .; D gene: TRBD2; CDR3 protein: CASSSLWGLAGGLGGELFF; CDR3 DNA: TGTGCCAGCAGCTCCCTATGGGGACTAGCGGGGGGTCTTGGCGGGGAGCTGTTTTTT
J gene: TRBJ2-7; V gene: TRBV30; clone size: .; D gene: .; CDR3 protein: CAWSVNGLPGDSYEQYF; CDR3 DNA: TGTGCCTGGAGTGTAAATGGCCTACCAGGGGATTCCTACGAGCAGTACTTC
J gene: TRBJ1-3; V gene: TRBV2; clone size: .; D gene: .; CDR3 protein: CASSDPGRVNTIYF; CDR3 DNA: TGTGCCAGCAGTGATCCCGGTCGCGTAAACACCATATATTTT
J gene: TRBJ2-5; V gene: TRBV9; clone size: few; D gene: .; CDR3 protein: CASSEGVRETQYF; CDR3 DNA: TGTGCCAGCAGCGAGGGGGTAAGAGAGACCCAGTACTTC
J gene: TRBJ2-7; V gene: TRBV19; clone size: .; D gene: .; CDR3 protein: CASTEQVPPYEQYF; CDR3 DNA: TGTGCCAGTACCGAACAGGTGCCCCCCTACGAGCAGTACTTC
J gene: TRBJ2-2; V gene: TRBV7-8; clone size: .; D gene: .; CDR3 protein: CASSLSSAVANTGELFF; CDR3 DNA: TGTGCCAGCAGCCTCAGCTCTGCGGTCGCGAACACCGGGGAGCTGTTTTTT
J gene: TRBJ1-2; V gene: TRBV5-1; clone size: .; D gene: TRBD1; CDR3 protein: CASSFLSRDRDGYTF; CDR3 DNA: TGCGCCAGCAGCTTTTTGTCCCGGGACAGGGATGGCTACACCTTC
J gene: TRBJ1-2; V gene: TRBV29-1; clone size: .; D gene: TRBD1; CDR3 protein: CSVGTGGLVGYTF; CDR3 DNA: TGCAGCGTGGGGACAGGGGGCTTGGTTGGCTACACCTTC
J gene: TRBJ1-3; V gene: TRBV9; clone size: .; D gene: .; CDR3 protein: CASSADVGGGGNPGNTIYF; CDR3 DNA: TGTGCCAGCAGCGCCGATGTAGGGGGGGGAGGAAACCCTGGAAACACCATATATTTT
J gene: TRBJ2-7; V gene: TRBV13; clone size: .; D gene: TRBD2; CDR3 protein: CASSFGAGLPYEQYF; CDR3 DNA: TGTGCCAGCAGCTTCGGAGCGGGACTCCCCTACGAGCAGTACTTC
J gene: TRBJ1-1; V gene: TRBV7-3; clone size: .; D gene: TRBD1; CDR3 protein: CASRAGGKTEAFF; CDR3 DNA: TGTGCCAGCAGGGCAGGGGGCAAGACTGAAGCTTTCTTT